The 28 T cell receptor beta chains given below trace back to one sample, sequenced in a study of T cells after yellow fever vaccination. TCRdb itself ran the 5' RACE reads through MiXCR, one entry per CDR3 protein. The data show 150,000 or so distinct CDR3 sequences, with roughly 6.7% seen just once and more than 0.6% held by the top ten. The specimen comprised CD4+ T cells sorted from PBMCs, sampled 10 days after the yellow fever booster vaccination. Every receptor here comes from a man younger than 40 who received the YFV17D yellow fever vaccine.

Many counts were recorded for this clonotype. The DNA for the CDR3 is TGCAGTGCTAGACCTACAGGGGTGGGCGATCAGCCCCAGCATTTT. It yields the protein CSARPTGVGDQPQHF. The rearrangement uses TRBV20-1 and TRBJ1-5, with 7 nucleotides matching TRBD1. Per germline, CDR1 DFQATT and CDR2 SNEGSKA (reference sequence). The CDR3 spans 15 residues. The V segment lost 2 bases and the J segment 5 bases; nucleotides outside the gene matches: 9.

In its sample, this clonotype was seen many times. The chain links TRBV5-6 to TRBJ2-2; unclear D gene. This CDR3 is built from 17 residues. Germline V gene data show CDR1 as SGHDT and CDR2 as YYEEEE. V lost 6 bases to trimming and J lost 5 bases, with 23 bases between them. The DNA for the CDR3 is TGTGCCAGCACCAAGGGTGGGTACAGCTTTGAGACCGGGGAGCTGTTTTTT. This gives the protein CASTKGGYSFETGELFF.

This clonotype was found many times. The chain uses TRBV9 and TRBJ2-3, with D tentatively TRBD1 (6 bases). Germline lookup yields CDR1 SGDLS and CDR2 YYNGEE. The CDR3 is made up of 15 amino acids. Trimming stripped 3 bases from V and 2 bases from J, with 13 bases between. The CDR3 region has the DNA TGTGCCAGCAGCGGAGGACAGCACTCCACAGATACGCAGTATTTT. Its translation: CASSGGQHSTDTQYF.

This clonotype was counted ten times or more. The genes are TRBV24-1 and TRBJ2-7; a weak D match, TRBD2 (5 bases). The CDR3 spans 13 residues. Trimming took 5 bases from V and 2 from J, leaving 9 bases between them. Germline CDR1 is KGHDR and CDR2 is SFDVKD. The CDR3 sequence is CATSAGIPYEQYF. The CDR3 DNA reads TGTGCCACCAGTGCCGGGATTCCCTACGAGCAGTACTTC.

This clonotype occurred a few times. The chain uses TRBV5-4 and TRBJ2-5, with D tentatively TRBD2 (6 bases). V was trimmed by 3 bases and J by 7 bases, leaving 13 bases between them. Germline V CDR1 and CDR2: SGHNT, YYREEE (reference sequence). This CDR3 contains 13 residues. CDR3 coding DNA: TGTGCCAGCAGCTCGGGTCAAGCGGGGACCCAGTACTTC. As protein: CASSSGQAGTQYF. Supplemented by reference TRBV5-4 and TRBJ2-5, the full variable domain reads ETGVTQSPTHLIKTRGQQVTLRCSSQSGHNTVSWYQQALGQGPQFIFQYYREEENGRGNFPPRFSGLQFPNYSSELNVNALELDDSALYLCASSSGQAGTQYFGPGTRLLVL.

This clonotype was observed a handful of times. This rearrangement joins TRBV19 to TRBJ2-4, with 10 nucleotides matching TRBD2. Trimming cost V 6 bases and J 1 base; bases outside gene matches: 12. This CDR3 contains 18 residues. Germline-derived CDR1 and CDR2 are LNHDA and SQIVND (reference sequence). The CDR3 DNA reads TGTGCCAGTAGACCCCAGCGGGAGGGGGTCTCGGCCAAAAACATTCAGTACTTC. Translation gives CASRPQREGVSAKNIQYF. The variable domain in full, completed from reference TRBV19 and TRBJ2-4, reads DGGITQSPKYLFRKEGQNVTLSCEQNLNHDAMYWYRQDPGQGLRLIYYSQIVNDFQKGDIAEGYSVSREKKESFPLTVTSAQKNPTAFYLCASRPQREGVSAKNIQYFGAGTRLSVL.

This clonotype was counted ten times or more. This sequence joins TRBV3-1 and TRBJ1-1; D is unclear. Germline V lookup: CDR1 LGHDT, CDR2 YNNKEL (reference sequence). Deletions cut 5 bases from V and 4 bases from J, with 8 bases between. The CDR3 sequence is 12 residues long. The CDR3, as DNA: TGTGCCAGCAGCGACCGGGGCACTGAAGCTTTCTTT. This translates into CASSDRGTEAFF.

This clonotype was observed a few times. The V gene is TRBV6-2 or TRBV6-3, the J gene TRBJ2-1; D ambiguous. Germline values: CDR1 MNHEY, CDR2 SVGEGT. There are 17 residues in the CDR3. Trimming removed 6 bases at V and 5 bases at J, with 23 bases between. In nucleotides, the CDR3 is TGTGCCAGCAGCCGGTACCGGGCCCCAAGCGATAACAATGAGCAGTTCTTC. Its translation is CASSRYRAPSDNNEQFF.

As for this clonotype: A much bigger clone sits one base away, suggesting this may be a read error. V is TRBV5-1 and J is TRBJ2-1; tentatively, D is TRBD2 (6 bases). Trimming left V 3 bases short and J 3 bases short, with 13 bases between. CDR3 length: 15 residues. The germline V gene has CDR1 SGHRS and CDR2 YFSETQ. The CDR3 loop is CASSSVADSYNEQFF. The DNA for the CDR3 is TGCGCCAGCAGCTCGGTAGCGGATAGCTACAATGAGCAGTTCTTC.

The chain couples TRBV4-2 to TRBJ2-5; D gene ambiguous. This CDR3 has 13 amino acids. CDR1 is LGHNA, CDR2 YNFKEQ, per germline. The V end lost 0 bases, the J end lost 4 bases, and 6 bases lay between the germline ends. The CDR3 coding sequence is TGTGCCAGCAGCCAAGAAGTATCAGAGACCCAGTACTTC. As protein: CASSQEVSETQYF.

By share, this clonotype ranks as medium-sized. V and J are TRBV5-6 and TRBJ2-4; possible D gene TRBD1, 6 bases. Trimming took 2 bases from V and 9 from J, leaving 15 bases between them. Germline V gene lookup returns CDR1 SGHDT and CDR2 YYEEEE. This CDR3 region has 14 residues. This CDR3 is CASSFQTGLGIQYF. CDR3 sequence (DNA): TGTGCCAGCAGCTTCCAGACAGGTTTAGGCATTCAGTACTTC.

This clonotype was detected ten times or more. J is TRBJ1-1 and V is TRBV20-1, with D possibly TRBD1 on 6 matching bases. CDR1 and CDR2 from the germline V gene are DFQATT and SNEGSKA (reference sequence). V lost 2 bases to trimming and J lost 3 bases, with 10 bases between them. The CDR3 has 13 residues. CDR3 bases: TGCAGTGCTAGAAAAAACAGGGACACTGAAGCTTTCTTT. Translating gives CSARKNRDTEAFF.

This clonotype was detected many times. This sequence joins TRBV7-6 and TRBJ2-3; 9 bases map to TRBD1. Trimming removed 5 bases from V and 3 bases from J; junction bases left unmatched: 3. Germline V gene lookup returns CDR1 SGHVS and CDR2 FNYEAQ. This CDR3 has 14 amino acids. This CDR3 reads CASSPGTGTDTQYF. DNA for the CDR3: TGTGCCAGCAGCCCCGGGACAGGGACAGATACGCAGTATTTT.

The V and J genes are TRBV7-2 and TRBJ2-7; TRBD1 is a possible D gene (5 bases). The germline gives CDR1 SGHTA, CDR2 FQGNSA. Trimming shortened V by 5 bases and J by 0 bases, and 11 bases separated the two germline ends. This CDR3 spans 14 amino acids. The CDR3 spells CASSKTGASYEQYF. The CDR3 DNA is TGTGCCAGCAGCAAAACTGGGGCCTCCTACGAGCAGTACTTC.

This clonotype was observed at least ten times. V usage is TRBV30 and J usage is TRBJ2-5; 10 nucleotides line up with TRBD2. V lost 5 bases to trimming and J lost 5 bases; unmatched junction nucleotides: 5. CDR3 length equals 13 residues. In germline, CDR1 is GTSNPN, CDR2 SVGIG (reference sequence). CDR3 nucleotide sequence: TGTGCCTGGGCTAGCGGGAGTCCCGAGACCCAGTACTTC. Its translation is CAWASGSPETQYF.

The V call is TRBV20-1, the J call TRBJ2-1, with 11 bases matching TRBD2. This CDR3 comprises 17 residues. J lost 3 bases, V lost 8 bases, and 15 bases had no gene match. The germline gives CDR1 DFQATT, CDR2 SNEGSKA (reference sequence). CDR3 sequence reads: CSLKGTSGTIGYNEQFF. CDR3 DNA sequence: TGCAGTCTAAAGGGGACTAGCGGCACTATCGGCTACAATGAGCAGTTCTTC.

The chain couples TRBV6-1 to TRBJ2-5; the D gene is possibly TRBD2 (6 bases). This CDR3 has 15 residues. Germline V CDR1 and CDR2: MNHNS, SASEGT. The ends were cut back, 3 bases at V and 5 bases at J, with 16 bases in the middle. The CDR3 coding sequence is TGTGCCAGCAGTGATGCTGCGCGGGGCGCGGAGACCCAGTACTTC. Amino acids: CASSDAARGAETQYF.

This clonotype has at least ten counts. This chain connects TRBV7-6 to TRBJ2-1; D unresolved. Trimming took 2 bases from V and 5 from J, leaving 25 bases between them. CDR3 length: 19 residues. Germline V CDR1 and CDR2: SGHVS, FNYEAQ. CDR3 amino acids: CASSLNSVVGLGKNNEQFF. The CDR3 coding sequence is TGTGCCAGCAGCTTAAATTCTGTCGTCGGTTTGGGAAAAAACAATGAGCAGTTCTTC. Combining the CDR3 with reference TRBV7-6 and TRBJ2-1 gives the whole variable domain GAGVSQSPRYKVTKRGQDVALRCDPISGHVSLYWYRQALGQGPEFLTYFNYEAQQDKSGLPNDRFSAERPEGSISTLTIQRTEQRDSAMYRCASSLNSVVGLGKNNEQFFGPGTRLTVL.

This clonotype was counted ten times or more. This chain joins TRBV12-3 or TRBV12-4 and TRBJ2-7, with 14 bases fitting TRBD2. V lost 5 bases and J lost 6; bases outside the gene matches: 6. This CDR3 is built from 15 residues. The CDR3 DNA reads as TGTGCCAGCAGTCCACGGGGACTAGCGGGAGTCGAGCAGTACTTC. Protein product: CASSPRGLAGVEQYF.

This clonotype was seen ten or more times. V is TRBV18 and J is TRBJ2-7, with D uncertain. This CDR3 comprises 12 residues. Germline values: CDR1 KGHSH, CDR2 LQKENI. Trimming left V 0 bases short and J 6 bases short, with 6 bases between. CDR3 sequence (DNA): TGTGCCAGCTCACCACCAATGAGCGAGCAGTACTTC. Its protein product is CASSPPMSEQYF.

This clonotype has at least ten counts. The rearrangement joins TRBV28 to TRBJ2-1, with 7 bases lining up with TRBD2. V gave up 6 bases and J gave up 0 bases; unmatched junction bases: 5. This CDR3 comprises 15 residues. The germline CDR1 and CDR2 sequences are MDHEN and SYDVKM. CDR3 in DNA: TGTGCCAGCAGGAAGAGACTAGCCTCCTACAATGAGCAGTTCTTC. It codes for CASRKRLASYNEQFF.

In this sample, this clonotype turned up many times. The chain recombines TRBV5-4 with TRBJ2-7; 9 nucleotides align to TRBD1. Germline V gene sequence: CDR1 SGHNT, CDR2 YYREEE (reference sequence). This CDR3 spans 17 amino acids. The V gene end was trimmed by 4 bases and the J gene end by 0 bases; junction bases not matched to a gene: 11. CDR3 coding DNA: TGTGCCAGCAGCCTGGGGACATGGACAGGGGACTCCTACGAGCAGTACTTC. This encodes CASSLGTWTGDSYEQYF.

This clonotype came up many times. The V call is TRBV5-1, the J call TRBJ2-5, with D hard to call. V gave up 0 bases and J gave up 3 bases, with 6 bases separating them. This CDR3 is built from 13 residues. CDR1 and CDR2 from the germline V gene are SGHRS and YFSETQ. The CDR3 reads CASSLAPEETQYF. The CDR3 nucleotides read TGCGCCAGCAGCTTGGCCCCGGAAGAGACCCAGTACTTC. Filled out from reference TRBV5-1 and TRBJ2-5, the complete variable domain reads KAGVTQTPRYLIKTRGQQVTLSCSPISGHRSVSWYQQTPGQGLQFLFEYFSETQRNKGNFPGRFSGRQFSNSRSEMNVSTLELGDSALYLCASSLAPEETQYFGPGTRLLVL.

This clonotype was detected many times. V is TRBV20-1 and J is TRBJ2-1; 8 bases map to TRBD2. Unmatched junction bases numbered 7, after V lost 8 bases and J lost 7 bases. This CDR3 is 12 amino acids long. CDR1 and CDR2 (germline): DFQATT, SNEGSKA (reference sequence). DNA of the CDR3: TGCAGTTTTCGGGGGGGTTCGAATGAGCAGTTCTTC. Translating gives CSFRGGSNEQFF.

There are many counts of this clonotype. The chain employs TRBV7-2 and TRBJ2-2, with D tentatively TRBD1 (6 bases). The V end lost 4 bases, the J end lost 1 base, and 7 bases lay between the germline ends. Germline V CDR1 and CDR2: SGHTA, FQGNSA. The CDR3 is made up of 14 amino acids. The CDR3 loop reads CASSSTGNTGELFF. The CDR3 region has the DNA TGTGCCAGCAGCTCGACAGGGAACACCGGGGAGCTGTTTTTT.

This clonotype was seen at least ten times. The genes are TRBV28 and TRBJ1-2; TRBD1 is a possible D gene (5 bases). The CDR3 spans 17 residues. V was pared by 4 bases and J by 9 bases, with 27 bases between. Per the germline V gene, CDR1 is MDHEN and CDR2 is SYDVKM. CDR3 sequence (DNA): TGTGCCAGCAGTTCGCCCAATCTACAGTTGGGGCTAAATCGCTACACCTTC. This encodes CASSSPNLQLGLNRYTF.

This clonotype was recorded at least ten times. V and J are TRBV15 and TRBJ2-5, with 7 bases that match TRBD1. This CDR3 is built from 14 residues. Germline CDR1 and CDR2: LNHNV and YYDKDF (reference sequence). V shed 5 bases, J shed 2 bases, and the junction held 5 bases outside the gene matches. DNA for the CDR3: TGTGCCACCAGCTTTCCGGACAGGCAAGAGACCCAGTACTTC. It specifies CATSFPDRQETQYF.

This clonotype was observed many times. V usage is TRBV5-5 and J usage is TRBJ2-1; a weak D match, TRBD2 (5 bases). The V end was cut by 4 bases, the J end by 6 bases, with 23 bases between. This CDR3 has 17 residues. Germline V gene lookup returns CDR1 SGHKS and CDR2 YYEKEE (reference sequence). In DNA, the CDR3 is TGTGCCAGCAGCAGGGAGCTGAACCGGCCGCCGGTCAATGAGCAGTTCTTC. This gives the protein CASSRELNRPPVNEQFF.